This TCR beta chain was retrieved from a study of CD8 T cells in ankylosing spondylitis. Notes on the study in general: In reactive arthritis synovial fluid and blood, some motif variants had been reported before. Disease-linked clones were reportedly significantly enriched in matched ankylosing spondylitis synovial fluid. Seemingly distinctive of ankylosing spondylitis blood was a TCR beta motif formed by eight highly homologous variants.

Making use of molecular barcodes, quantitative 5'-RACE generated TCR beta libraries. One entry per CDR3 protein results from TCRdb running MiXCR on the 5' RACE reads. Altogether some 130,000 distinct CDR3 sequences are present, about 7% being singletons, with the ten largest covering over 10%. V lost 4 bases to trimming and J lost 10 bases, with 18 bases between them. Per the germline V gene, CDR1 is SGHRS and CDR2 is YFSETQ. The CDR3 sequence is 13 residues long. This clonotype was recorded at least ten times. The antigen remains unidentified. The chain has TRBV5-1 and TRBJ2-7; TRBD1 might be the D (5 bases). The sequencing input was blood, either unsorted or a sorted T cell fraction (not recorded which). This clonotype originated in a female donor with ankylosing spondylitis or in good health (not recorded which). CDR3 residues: CASSEGALGNQYF. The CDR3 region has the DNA TGCGCCAGCAGCGAAGGGGCCCTGGGCAATCAGTACTTC.